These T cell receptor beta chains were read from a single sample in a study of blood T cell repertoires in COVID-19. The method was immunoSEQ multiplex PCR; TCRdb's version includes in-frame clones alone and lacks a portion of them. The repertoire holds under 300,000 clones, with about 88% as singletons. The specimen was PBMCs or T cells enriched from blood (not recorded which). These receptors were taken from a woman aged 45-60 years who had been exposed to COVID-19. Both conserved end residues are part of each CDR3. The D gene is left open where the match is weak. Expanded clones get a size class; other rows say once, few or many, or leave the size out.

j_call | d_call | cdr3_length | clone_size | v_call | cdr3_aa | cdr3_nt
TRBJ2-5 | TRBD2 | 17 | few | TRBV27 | CASSPTRLAGTPETQYF | TGTGCCAGCAGTCCCACCCGACTAGCGGGGACCCCAGAGACCCAGTACTTC
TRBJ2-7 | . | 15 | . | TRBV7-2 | CASSRDRFGSYEQYF | TGTGCCAGCAGCCGCGACCGCTTCGGGTCCTACGAGCAGTACTTC
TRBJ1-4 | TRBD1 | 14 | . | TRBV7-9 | CAGGGTGGEEKLFF | TGTGCCGGAGGAGGGACAGGGGGCGAAGAAAAACTGTTTTTT
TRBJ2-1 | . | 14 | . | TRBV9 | CASSVEVSTNEQFF | TGTGCCAGCAGCGTAGAGGTTAGCACCAATGAGCAGTTCTTC
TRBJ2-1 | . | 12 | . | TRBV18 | CASSPPGGEQFF | TGTGCCAGCTCACCACCCGGGGGTGAGCAGTTCTTC
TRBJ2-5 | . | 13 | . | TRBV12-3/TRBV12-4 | CASSFSGSETQYF | TGTGCCAGCAGTTTCTCAGGGTCAGAGACCCAGTACTTC
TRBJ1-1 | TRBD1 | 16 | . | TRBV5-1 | CASSLKWDRTNTEAFF | TGCGCCAGCAGCTTGAAGTGGGACAGAACGAACACTGAAGCTTTCTTT
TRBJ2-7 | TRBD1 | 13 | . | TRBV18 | CASSPGQSYEQYF | TGTGCCAGCTCACCGGGACAGAGTTACGAGCAGTACTTC
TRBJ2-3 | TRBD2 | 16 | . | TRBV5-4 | CASSPPGLAGTDTQYF | TGTGCCAGCAGCCCCCCGGGACTAGCGGGGACAGATACGCAGTATTTT
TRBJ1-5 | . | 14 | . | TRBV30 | CAWPLEGSNQPQHF | TGTGCCTGGCCTTTGGAGGGAAGCAATCAGCCCCAGCATTTT
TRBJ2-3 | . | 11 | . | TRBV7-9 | CASSPRDILYF | TGTGCCAGCAGCCCCAGGGACATACTCTATTTT
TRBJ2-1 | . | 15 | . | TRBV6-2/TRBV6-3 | CASSYSGRKFGEQFF | TGTGCCAGCAGTTACTCGGGCAGGAAGTTTGGGGAGCAGTTCTTC
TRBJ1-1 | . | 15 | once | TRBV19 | CASSTLEREVSEAFF | TGTGCCAGTAGTACCCTAGAGAGGGAAGTCTCTGAAGCTTTCTTT
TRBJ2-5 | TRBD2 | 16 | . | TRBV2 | CASKEGPGGAGETQYF | TGTGCCAGCAAGGAGGGACCCGGGGGGGCCGGGGAGACCCAGTACTTC
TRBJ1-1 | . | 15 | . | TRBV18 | CASSPGQDRNTEAFF | TGTGCCAGCTCACCGGGCCAAGACCGGAACACTGAAGCTTTCTTT
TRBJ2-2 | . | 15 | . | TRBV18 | CASSPNDSGTGELFF | TGTGCCAGCTCACCAAACGACTCGGGGACCGGGGAGCTGTTTTTT
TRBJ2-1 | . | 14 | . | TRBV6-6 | CASRTGITYNEQFF | TGTGCCAGCAGGACCGGGATAACCTACAATGAGCAGTTCTTC
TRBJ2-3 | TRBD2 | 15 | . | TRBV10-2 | CASRIAGTGADTQYF | TGCGCCAGCAGAATAGCGGGGACCGGCGCAGATACGCAGTATTTT
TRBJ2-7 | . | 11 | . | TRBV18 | CASYPSGEQYF | TGTGCCAGCTACCCGTCGGGGGAGCAGTACTTC
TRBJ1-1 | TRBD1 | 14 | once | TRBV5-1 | CASSSAGTDSRAFF | TGCGCCAGCAGCTCCGCCGGGACAGACTCAAGAGCTTTCTTT
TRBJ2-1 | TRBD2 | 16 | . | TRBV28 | CASSSHKLAGGEEQFF | TGTGCCAGCAGTTCCCACAAACTAGCGGGGGGGGAGGAGCAGTTCTTC
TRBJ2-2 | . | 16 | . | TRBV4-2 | CASSQVTAGNTGELFF | TGTGCCAGCAGCCAAGTGACGGCGGGGAACACCGGGGAGCTGTTTTTT
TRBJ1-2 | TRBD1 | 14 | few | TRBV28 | CASSPRDRVYGYTF | TGTGCCAGCAGTCCCCGGGACAGGGTCTATGGCTACACCTTC
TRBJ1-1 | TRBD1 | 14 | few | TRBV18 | CASSPGQINTEAFF | TGTGCCAGCTCACCGGGACAGATTAACACTGAAGCTTTCTTT
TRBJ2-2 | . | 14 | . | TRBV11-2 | CASSSRLSTGELFF | TGTGCCAGCAGCTCTAGACTGAGCACCGGGGAGCTGTTTTTT
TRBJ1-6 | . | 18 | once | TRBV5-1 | CASSLAGGVRSYNSPLHF | TGCGCCAGCAGCTTGGCGGGGGGAGTACGCTCCTATAATTCACCCCTCCACTTT
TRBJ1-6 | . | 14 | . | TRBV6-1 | CASSEGLRDSPLHF | TGTGCCAGCAGTGAAGGATTGCGCGATTCACCCCTCCACTTT
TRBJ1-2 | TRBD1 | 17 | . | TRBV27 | CASSFTYPGQGGYGYTF | TGTGCCAGCAGTTTTACCTACCCGGGACAGGGAGGCTATGGCTACACCTTC
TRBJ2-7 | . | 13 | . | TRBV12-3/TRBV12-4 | CASSLRENGEQYF | TGTGCCAGCAGTTTGAGGGAGAACGGCGAGCAGTACTTC
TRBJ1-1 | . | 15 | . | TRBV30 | CAWSFRGAKDTEAFF | TGTGCCTGGAGTTTCCGCGGGGCTAAGGACACTGAAGCTTTCTTT
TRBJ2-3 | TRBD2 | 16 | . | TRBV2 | CAMAGQRGTSADTQYF | TGTGCCATGGCCGGCCAGAGGGGGACTAGCGCAGATACGCAGTATTTT
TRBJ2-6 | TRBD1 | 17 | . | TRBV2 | CASSGQGVLSGANVLTF | TGTGCCAGCAGTGGCCAGGGGGTTCTCTCTGGGGCCAACGTCCTGACTTTC
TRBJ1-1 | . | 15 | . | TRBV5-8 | CASSWADRVNTEAFF | TGTGCCAGCAGCTGGGCCGACAGAGTGAACACTGAAGCTTTCTTT
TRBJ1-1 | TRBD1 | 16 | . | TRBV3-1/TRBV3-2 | CASSQPIGQGNGEAFF | TGTGCCAGCAGCCAACCAATAGGACAGGGAAATGGTGAAGCTTTCTTT
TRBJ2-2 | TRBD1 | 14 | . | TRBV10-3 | CAIRDRVDTGELFF | TGTGCCATCAGGGACAGGGTGGACACCGGGGAGCTGTTTTTT
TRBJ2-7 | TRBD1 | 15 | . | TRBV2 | CASSLGQHPRNEQYF | TGTGCCAGCAGCCTGGGACAGCACCCCCGGAACGAGCAGTACTTC
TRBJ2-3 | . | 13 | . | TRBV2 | CASSEGGRVRQYF | TGTGCCAGCAGTGAAGGGGGCAGGGTCAGGCAGTATTTT
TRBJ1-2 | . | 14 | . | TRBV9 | CASSVVGQGDGYTF | TGTGCCAGCAGCGTAGTTGGGCAGGGCGATGGCTACACCTTC
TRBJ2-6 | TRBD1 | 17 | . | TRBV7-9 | CASSFGQGAEGANVLTF | TGTGCCAGCAGCTTTGGACAGGGGGCGGAAGGGGCCAACGTCCTGACTTTC
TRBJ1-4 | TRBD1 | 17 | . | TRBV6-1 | CASSEALGRRGLVKLFF | TGTGCCAGCAGTGAAGCACTAGGAAGAAGGGGGCTAGTAAAACTGTTTTTT
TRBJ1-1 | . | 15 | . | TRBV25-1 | CASSPLRTVNTEAFF | TGTGCCAGCAGTCCCCTCCGGACAGTGAACACTGAAGCTTTCTTT
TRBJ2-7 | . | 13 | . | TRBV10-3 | CASGRDRDYEQYF | TGTGCCTCCGGGAGGGACAGGGATTACGAGCAGTACTTC
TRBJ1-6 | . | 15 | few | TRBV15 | CATSGSQGSNSPLHF | TGTGCCACCAGCGGATCGCAGGGGAGTAATTCACCCCTCCACTTT